A selection of T cell receptor beta chains follows, all from one sample in a study of PD-1 blockade in classical Hodgkin lymphoma. The table came from immunoSEQ multiplex PCR; TCRdb's copy has only in-frame clones and leaves some out. The table has some 10,000 clones, around three quarters seen once; the top ten hold less than 5%. The sample here was CD4+ T cells from blood, taken at baseline. These receptors were collected from a human donor with classical Hodgkin lymphoma. CDR3s include the opening cysteine and the closing phenylalanine or tryptophan. A D gene is named only where the DNA matches it firmly. Some rows mark clone size as missing; the rest say once, few, many or name a class of expanded clone.

J | V | size | D | DNA | CDR3
TRBJ1-1 | TRBV7-9 | - | - | TGTGCCAGCAGCCACAGGGATCTGGAAGCTTTCTTT | CASSHRDLEAFF
TRBJ1-1 | TRBV6-5 | - | - | TGTGCCAGCAGTTTCTCAGGGGAAGTGGGAGCTTTCTTT | CASSFSGEVGAFF
TRBJ2-7 | TRBV6-6 | - | - | TGTGCCAGCAGGGGGGGGGCCGACGAGCAGTACTTC | CASRGGADEQYF
TRBJ2-2 | TRBV21-1 | few | - | TGTGCCAGCAGCAAAAGGGAGGAAGGGGAGCTGTTTTTT | CASSKREEGELFF
TRBJ2-5 | TRBV28 | - | - | TGTGCCAGCAGTCGACACGTCCAAGAGACCCAGTACTTC | CASSRHVQETQYF
TRBJ2-3 | TRBV7-8 | - | TRBD2 | TGTGCCAGCAGCTCGGTACTAGCGGGGTACACAGATACGCAGTATTTT | CASSSVLAGYTDTQYF
TRBJ2-7 | TRBV2 | - | - | TGTGCCAGCAGTGAAATTAGCTACGAGCAGTACTTC | CASSEISYEQYF
TRBJ2-3 | TRBV5-3 | - | - | TGTGCCAGAAGCTCCCGGGACAGCACAGATACGCAGTATTTT | CARSSRDSTDTQYF
TRBJ1-1 | TRBV28 | - | TRBD1 | TGTGCCAGTCGTAGGGGGCCCACTGAAGCTTTCTTT | CASRRGPTEAFF
TRBJ1-1 | TRBV5-1 | - | TRBD1 | TGCGCCAGCAGCCCACAGGGGAGCGGCACTGAAGCTTTCTTT | CASSPQGSGTEAFF
TRBJ1-3 | TRBV15 | - | - | TGTGCCACCAGCAGAGATGTAGCTGGAAACACCATATATTTT | CATSRDVAGNTIYF
TRBJ2-7 | TRBV5-1 | - | - | TGCGCCAGCAGTTCAGGCCCTACAGGGTTTACCTACGAGCAGTACTTC | CASSSGPTGFTYEQYF
TRBJ1-2 | TRBV28 | - | TRBD1 | TGTGCCAGCAGAAGGGACAGCTATGGCTACACCTTC | CASRRDSYGYTF
TRBJ2-7 | TRBV28 | - | - | TGTGCCAGCAGTTTAAGGGGTCTGTACAGGGTTAGTTACGAGCAGTACTTC | CASSLRGLYRVSYEQYF
TRBJ2-3 | TRBV11-2 | - | - | TGTGCCAGCAGCTTGTTTGTGGGCACAGATACGCAGTATTTT | CASSLFVGTDTQYF
TRBJ2-3 | TRBV28 | - | - | TGTGCCAGCAGTTCACCCGGGGGCCCCAGAGATACGCAGTATTTT | CASSSPGGPRDTQYF
TRBJ2-7 | TRBV9 | - | TRBD2 | TGTGCCAGCAGCGCCACAATCGGGACTAGCGGGAGTTACGAGCAGTACTTC | CASSATIGTSGSYEQYF
TRBJ2-7 | TRBV19 | - | - | TGTGCCAGTAGTGCCCAGTACAGGACCGAGCAGTACTTC | CASSAQYRTEQYF
TRBJ2-3 | TRBV9 | - | - | TGTGCCAGCAGCCCAAAAGGGAGGAGCGGAGCCACAGATACGCAGTATTTT | CASSPKGRSGATDTQYF
TRBJ1-2 | TRBV2 | few | - | TGTGCCAGCAGAGGGGCGGTGCGCGATGGCTACACCTTC | CASRGAVRDGYTF
TRBJ1-1 | TRBV19 | - | TRBD1 | TGTGCCAGTAGCGAAGGACAGGGTCAGAAGAACACTGAAGCTTTCTTT | CASSEGQGQKNTEAFF
TRBJ2-1 | TRBV2 | - | TRBD2 | TGTGCCAGCACTAGCGGGAGGTCCAACAATGAGCAGTTCTTC | CASTSGRSNNEQFF
TRBJ2-2 | TRBV11-3 | - | TRBD2 | TGTGCCAGCAGCGGTCCCGGGAGGACCGGGGAGCTGTTTTTT | CASSGPGRTGELFF
TRBJ2-1 | TRBV11-3 | - | TRBD2 | TGTGCCAGCTCGGCTAGCGGGATCGGTGAGCAGTTCTTC | CASSASGIGEQFF
TRBJ1-1 | TRBV29-1 | - | - | TGCAGCGTTGAAGATCTCACACAAGACAGCATGAACACTGAAGCTTTCTTT | CSVEDLTQDSMNTEAFF
TRBJ2-7 | TRBV5-1 | - | - | TGCGCCAGCAGATGGGGGACAACCTACGAGCAGTACTTC | CASRWGTTYEQYF
TRBJ2-1 | TRBV7-2 | once | - | TGTGCCAGCAGCTTATGGGTAGGCGGTGGCTACAATGAGCAGTTCTTC | CASSLWVGGGYNEQFF
TRBJ2-6 | TRBV4-1 | - | TRBD1 | TGCGCCAGCAGCCAGCAGGGGGTAGCCTTAGGGAAAGGGGCCAACGTCCTGACTTTC | CASSQQGVALGKGANVLTF
TRBJ2-3 | TRBV6-1 | - | TRBD1 | TGTGCCAGCAGCCCCCGGGACAGAAATACAGATACGCAGTATTTT | CASSPRDRNTDTQYF
TRBJ2-7 | TRBV6-5 | - | - | TGTGCCAGCAGAGAGGGCGGGACCAGCTCCTACGAGCAGTACTTC | CASREGGTSSYEQYF
TRBJ1-6 | TRBV2 | few | - | TGTGCCAGCATGACCGCCGGGACCCGGGTTTCACCCCTCCACTTT | CASMTAGTRVSPLHF
TRBJ1-2 | TRBV7-9 | - | - | TGTGCCAGCAGCTTTATCCAGGGACGAGGAGATGGCTACACCTTC | CASSFIQGRGDGYTF
TRBJ2-2 | TRBV4-1 | - | TRBD2 | TGCGCCACGCAACTAGCGGGACGAACCGGGGAGCTGTTTTTT | CATQLAGRTGELFF
TRBJ1-6 | TRBV5-5 | - | - | TGTGCCAGCAGCTTGTGGTGGGCAATGAGCTCCTATAATTCACCCCTCCACTTT | CASSLWWAMSSYNSPLHF
TRBJ2-1 | TRBV5-6 | - | TRBD2 | TGTGCCAGCAGCAAGATAGCGGGAGGGATCAACAATGAGCAGTTCTTC | CASSKIAGGINNEQFF
TRBJ2-1 | TRBV4-1 | - | TRBD2 | TGCGCCAGCAGCCAGGGACTAGCGGGGAACAATGAGCAGTTCTTC | CASSQGLAGNNEQFF
TRBJ2-7 | TRBV2 | once | TRBD1 | TGTGCCAGCACTTTGGACAGGGGCGACGAGCAGTACTTC | CASTLDRGDEQYF
TRBJ2-3 | TRBV25-1 | - | TRBD2 | TGTGCCAGCAGCGGACTAGCGGGATTCACAGATACGCAGTATTTT | CASSGLAGFTDTQYF